The present T cell receptor beta chain was sequenced within a study of OX40 agonist ivuxolimab in advanced cancers. Study-wide context: Participants averaged 60 years of age (range about 23 to 80) and were around 85% male.

Germline assignment: CDR1 MDHEN and CDR2 SYDVKM. The ends were cut back, 1 base at V and 5 bases at J, with 9 bases in the middle. CDR3 length: 14 amino acids. Whole-study findings and limits: In general, CD8+ T cells held more expanded clones than CD4+ did, on average. Low normalized T-cell clonal expansion was additionally recorded for some nonresponders. The study did not work out the antigen specificity of the expanded peripheral T cells.

In the case of this clone: The antigen is not known.

Sequencing was performed with immunoSEQ multiplex PCR; in TCRdb, only in-frame clones are kept and a portion is missing. This table has 45,000 to 60,000 clones, under 85% appearing once. J is TRBJ1-3 and V is TRBV28; D remains unclear. The source is an adult with an advanced solid tumor such as melanoma, head and neck, liver or kidney cancer. Sequencing used CD4+ or CD8+ T cells sorted from blood, obtained in a trial of the OX40 agonist ivuxolimab. The CDR3 nucleotides are TGTGCCAGCAGTTTATCGAATATACGAAACACCATATATTTT. Translating it yields CASSLSNIRNTIYF. Together with reference TRBV28 and TRBJ1-3, the CDR3 gives the full variable domain: DVKVTQSSRYLVKRTGEKVFLECVQDMDHENMFWYRQDPGLGLRLIYFSYDVKMKEKGDIPEGYSVSREKKERFSLILESASTNQTSMYLCASSLSNIRNTIYFGEGSWLTVV.